The 20 T cell receptor delta chains below all came from one sample that was sequenced in a study of gamma-delta chains in newborns, infants, children. TCRdb ran CATT on the reads. This table holds 3,000 to 3,500 delta-chain clones, around half found once. Sequencing was done on a sample of blood. Receptor source: a child who received the measles vaccine.

To note about this clone: Its ends do not fully match the called genes, so a read error is possible. Additional DNA sequences in this sample encode the identical CDR3. The genes are TRDV2 and TRDJ3; 11 positions agree with TRDD3. Germline CDR1 GEAIGNYY, CDR2 EKD. The CDR3 is made up of 17 amino acids. Written as DNA, the CDR3 is TGTGCCTGCGACAAACTGGGGGATACCTGGGACACCCGACAGATGTTTTTC. Translating gives CACDKLGDTWDTRQMFF.

V usage is TRDV2 and J usage is TRDJ3, with 9 bases that match TRDD3. This CDR3 comprises 21 residues. The V gene's germline CDR1 is GEAIGNYY and CDR2 EKD. V lost 0 bases and J lost 0; bases outside the gene matches: 11. The CDR3 sequence: CACDTWGYDEGSSWDTRQMFF. The DNA for the CDR3 is TGTGCCTGTGACACCTGGGGATACGACGAGGGAAGCTCCTGGGACACCCGACAGATGTTTTTC.

This clone was seen a single time. Germline is not matched at one junction end, which may reflect a read error. The chain combines TRDV2 with TRDJ1; 7 positions match TRDD3. CDR1 GEAIGNYY and CDR2 EKD come from the germline V gene. The CDR3 sequence is 19 residues long. For the CDR3, the DNA is TGTGCCTGTGATCCCGTCAGGGATACTGGGGCCCCGTACACCGATAATCTCATCTTT. As protein: CACDPVRDTGAPYTDNLIF.

The chain couples TRDV1 to TRDJ1; 11 bases are a match to TRDD3. Trimming cost V 2 bases and J 0 bases; bases outside gene matches: 20. Looked up from germline, CDR1 is TSWWSYY and CDR2 is QGS. This CDR3 comprises 22 residues. CDR3 coding DNA: TGTGCTCTTGGGGAATCCCCTGGGGGATACTTTTGGGCGTACGATTACACCGATAAACTCATCTTT. Translation: CALGESPGGYFWAYDYTDKLIF.

In this sample, this clone turned up a few times. The CDR3, as DNA: TGTGCCTGTGACACCGTTTTGACTGGGGGATCTCCAAGCTCCTGGGACACCCGACAGATGTTTTTC. This codes for CACDTVLTGGSPSSWDTRQMFF. The V call is TRDV2, the J call TRDJ3; 10 bases align to TRDD3. Losses at the gene ends were 0 bases for V and 0 bases for J; bases not matched to a gene: 13. The CDR3 sequence is 22 residues long. CDR1 is GEAIGNYY, CDR2 EKD, per germline.

CDR3 DNA: TGTGCCTGTGACACCGTACTGGGGGATGTAGCTTTGACAGCACAACTCTTCTTT. Translating it yields CACDTVLGDVALTAQLFF. The chain links TRDV2 to TRDJ2; the match to TRDD3 covers 10 bases. Trimming took 0 bases from V and 0 from J; bases not matched to a gene: 6. The CDR3 covers 18 residues. Germline loops: CDR1 GEAIGNYY, CDR2 EKD.

The rearrangement joins TRDV2 to TRDJ2; possible D gene TRDD3, 6 bases. The V gene's germline CDR1 is GEAIGNYY and CDR2 EKD. CDR3 length: 16 amino acids. The V gene lost 0 bases and the J gene lost 0 bases, with 10 bases spanning the gap. The DNA for the CDR3 is TGTGCCTGTGACACCTTGGGGGGAGCTTTGACAGCACAACTCTTCTTT. Protein sequence: CACDTLGGALTAQLFF.

Comment on this clone: A much more abundant neighbour one base away suggests this may be a read error. Other DNA sequences within the sample encode an identical CDR3. This chain uses TRDV2 with TRDJ1, with D perhaps TRDD3 (6 bases). Trimming took 0 bases from V and 1 from J, leaving 11 bases between them. From germline, CDR1 is GEAIGNYY and CDR2 EKD. The CDR3 is 15 residues long. The CDR3 nucleotides read TGTGCCTGTGACACCGTCGGGGGACCCACCGATAAACTCATCTTT. It encodes CACDTVGGPTDKLIF.

In regard to this clone: It is likely a read error: a sequence one base away is far more abundant. The genes are TRDV2 and TRDJ2; 7 nucleotides agree with TRDD3. Germline CDR1 GEAIGNYY, CDR2 EKD. This CDR3 contains 13 residues. DNA of the CDR3: TGTGCCTGTGACACCTGGGGGACAGCACAACCCTTCTTT. Encoded protein: CACDTWGTAQPFF.

In regard to this clone: Possible read error: a much larger clone is one base away. The rearrangement uses TRDV1 and TRDJ1; D is perhaps TRDD2 (6 bases). This CDR3 contains 18 residues. Germline V gene sequence: CDR1 TSWWSYY, CDR2 QGS. Trimming cost V 5 bases and J 1 base, with 23 bases left between them. This chain's CDR3 is CALGFCLPWRLFTDKLIF. For the CDR3, the DNA is TGTGCTCTTGGGTTCTGCCTTCCCTGGCGACTGTTCACCGATAAACTCATCTTT.

With respect to this clone: One base away lies a much larger clone, so this may be a sequencing read error. The genes are TRAV29/DV5 and TRDJ1, with 11 bases fitting TRDD3. Germline CDR1 is NSMFDY and CDR2 is ISSIKDK. The CDR3 sequence is 16 residues long. The CDR3, as DNA: TGTGCAGCAAGCGCTGGGGGATACCCCTACACCGAAAAACTCATCTTT. Protein: CAASAGGYPYTEKLIF. Together with reference TRAV29/DV5 and TRDJ1, the CDR3 gives the full variable domain: DQQVKQNSPSLSVQEGRISILNCDYTNSMFDYFLWYKKYPAEGPTFLISISSIKDKNEDGRFTVFLNKSAKHLSLHIVPSQPGDSAVYFCAASAGGYPYTEKLIFGKGTRVTVEP.

Worth noting for this clone: A read error may explain this, as a much larger clone is one base away. This sample also contains other DNA sequences that code for the same CDR3. The rearrangement links TRDV2 to TRDJ3; 13 bases fit TRDD3. Germline CDR1 GEAIGNYY, CDR2 EKD. The CDR3 consists of 19 residues. The CDR3 protein is CACDTGGYASSWDTRQMFF. For the CDR3, the DNA is TGTGCATGTGACACTGGGGGATACGCAAGCTCCTGGGACACCCGACAGATGTTTTTC.

About this clone: Relative to the germline gene, one junction end is altered; a read error may explain this. The rearrangement joins TRDV2 to TRDJ3; 11 bases are a match to TRDD3. The CDR3 covers 19 residues. From germline, CDR1 is GEAIGNYY and CDR2 EKD. The DNA of the CDR3 is TGCGCCCGTGACACGTTACTGGGGGATATGACCTGGGACACCCGACAGATGTTTTTC. Protein sequence: CARDTLLGDMTWDTRQMFF.

This chain links TRDV2 with TRDJ1; perhaps TRDD3 as D (6 bases). Germline V gives CDR1 GEAIGNYY, CDR2 EKD. Trimming took off 3 bases at V and 0 bases at J, with 13 bases between the two ends. This CDR3 has 15 amino acids. The CDR3 loop is CACDALGPNTDKLIF. The CDR3 DNA follows: TGTGCCTGTGACGCCCTGGGGCCCAACACCGATAAACTCATCTTT.

This clone was found once. A much larger clone is a single base away; this may be a read error. This specimen includes other DNA sequences encoding the same CDR3. This CDR3 is CACVGIQSSWDTRQMFF. In DNA, the CDR3 is TGTGCCTGCGTGGGGATCCAAAGCTCCTGGGACACCCGACAGATGTTTTTC. The J gene is TRDJ3, the V gene TRDV2, with D possibly matching TRDD3 (6 bases). CDR3 length equals 17 residues. Germline values: CDR1 GEAIGNYY, CDR2 EKD. The ends were cut back, 7 bases at V and 0 bases at J, with 15 bases in the middle.

This clone occurred once. The CDR3 bases are TGTGCCTGTGACACTAATACCCCCAGTTACTGGGGGATACGCTACACCGATAAACTCATCTTT. This translates into CACDTNTPSYWGIRYTDKLIF. This chain joins TRDV2 and TRDJ1, with 13 nucleotides matching TRDD3. The ends lost 1 base at V and 0 bases at J; junction bases unmatched: 16. The germline gives CDR1 GEAIGNYY, CDR2 EKD. This CDR3 contains 21 residues.

This clone ranks as medium-sized (0.01 to 0.1%). The J gene is TRDJ3, the V gene TRDV2; D possibly corresponds to TRDD3 (5 bases). The CDR3 is made up of 20 amino acids. CDR1 is GEAIGNYY, CDR2 EKD, per germline. V gave up 3 bases and J gave up 0 bases, with 20 bases separating them. The CDR3 reads CACDSTPQGASSWDTRQMFF. The CDR3 DNA reads as TGTGCCTGTGACTCTACTCCACAGGGGGCTAGCTCCTGGGACACCCGACAGATGTTTTTC.

For this clone: The same CDR3 can be traced to other DNA sequences in this sample. V is TRDV2 and J is TRDJ1, with D hard to call. The CDR3 runs 15 residues. Germline CDR1 GEAIGNYY, CDR2 EKD. V shed 0 bases and J shed 0 bases, with 10 bases lying between them. CDR3 nucleotide sequence: TGTGCCTGTGACACCGTTGCGGTATACACCGATAAACTCATCTTT. It is translated as CACDTVAVYTDKLIF.

This clone has only a few counts. The V gene is TRAV29/DV5, the J gene TRDJ1, with 9 nucleotides matching TRDD3. J gave up 0 bases and V 0 bases, and 18 bases lay outside the gene matches. CDR1 and CDR2 from the germline V gene are NSMFDY and ISSIKDK. There are 20 residues in the CDR3. Written as DNA, the CDR3 is TGTGCAGCAAGCGGTTCCCCCGCGGACTGGGGGACTTCCTACACCGATAAACTCATCTTT. Its protein product is CAASGSPADWGTSYTDKLIF.

By proportion, this clone is medium-sized. Additional DNA sequences in this sample encode the identical CDR3. V and J are TRDV2 and TRDJ1; the match to TRDD3 covers 12 bases. The CDR3 spans 17 residues. V gave up 1 base and J gave up 4 bases; unmatched junction bases: 9. In germline, CDR1 is GEAIGNYY, CDR2 EKD. CDR3 bases: TGTGCCTGTGACACTTTGCTGGGGGATACGTCGGGCGATAAACTCATCTTT. This sequence encodes CACDTLLGDTSGDKLIF.